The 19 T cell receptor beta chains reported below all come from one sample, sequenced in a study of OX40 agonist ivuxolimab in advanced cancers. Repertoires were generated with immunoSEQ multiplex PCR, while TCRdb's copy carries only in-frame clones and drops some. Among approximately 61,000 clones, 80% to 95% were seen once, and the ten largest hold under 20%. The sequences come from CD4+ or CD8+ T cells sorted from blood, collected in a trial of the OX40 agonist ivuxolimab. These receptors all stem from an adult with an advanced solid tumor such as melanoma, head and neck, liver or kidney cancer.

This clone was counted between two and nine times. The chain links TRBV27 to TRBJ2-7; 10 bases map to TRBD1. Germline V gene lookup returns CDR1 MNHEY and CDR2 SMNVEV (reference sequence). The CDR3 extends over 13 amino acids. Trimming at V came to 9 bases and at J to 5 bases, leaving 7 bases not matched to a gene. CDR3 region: CASRTGGVNEQYF. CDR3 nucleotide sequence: TGTGCCAGTAGGACAGGGGGTGTCAACGAGCAGTACTTC.

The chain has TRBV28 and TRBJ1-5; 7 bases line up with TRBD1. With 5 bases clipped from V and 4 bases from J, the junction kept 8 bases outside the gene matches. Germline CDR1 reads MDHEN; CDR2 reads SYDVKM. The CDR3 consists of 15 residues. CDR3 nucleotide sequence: TGTGCCAGCAGTATAACAGGGGCGGGGAATCAGCCCCAGCATTTT. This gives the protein CASSITGAGNQPQHF.

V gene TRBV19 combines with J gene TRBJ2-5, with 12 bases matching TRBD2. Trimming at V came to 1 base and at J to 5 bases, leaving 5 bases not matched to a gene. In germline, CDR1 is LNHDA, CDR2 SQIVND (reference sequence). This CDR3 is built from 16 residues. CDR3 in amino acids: CASSIAGTSGLETQYF. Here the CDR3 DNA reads TGTGCCAGTAGTATAGCAGGGACTAGCGGGTTGGAGACCCAGTACTTC.

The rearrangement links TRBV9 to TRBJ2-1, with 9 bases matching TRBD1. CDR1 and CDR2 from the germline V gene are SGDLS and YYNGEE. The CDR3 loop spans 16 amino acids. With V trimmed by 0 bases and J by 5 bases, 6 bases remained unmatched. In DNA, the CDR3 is TGTGCCAGCAGCGTAGCAAGGGACAGGGAGAACAATGAGCAGTTCTTC. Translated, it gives CASSVARDRENNEQFF.

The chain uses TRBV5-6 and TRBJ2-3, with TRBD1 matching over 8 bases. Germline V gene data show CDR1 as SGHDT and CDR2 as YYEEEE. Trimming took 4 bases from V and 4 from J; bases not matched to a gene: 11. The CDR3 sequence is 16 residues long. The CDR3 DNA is TGTGCCAGCAGCCCGGGCAGGGGGCTCTTATCAGATACGCAGTATTTT. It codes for CASSPGRGLLSDTQYF.

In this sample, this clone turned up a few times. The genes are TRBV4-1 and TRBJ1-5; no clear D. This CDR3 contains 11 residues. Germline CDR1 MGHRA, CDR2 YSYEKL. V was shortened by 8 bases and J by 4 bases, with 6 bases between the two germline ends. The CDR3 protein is CASGRNQPQHF. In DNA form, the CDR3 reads TGCGCCAGCGGTAGAAATCAGCCCCAGCATTTT.

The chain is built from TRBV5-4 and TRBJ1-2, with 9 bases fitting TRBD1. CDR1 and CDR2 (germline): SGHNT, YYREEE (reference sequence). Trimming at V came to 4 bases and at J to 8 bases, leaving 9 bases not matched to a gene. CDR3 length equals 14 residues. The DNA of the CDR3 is TGTGCCAGCAGCCCAGACAGGGGGATTGACGGCTACACCTTC. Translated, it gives CASSPDRGIDGYTF.

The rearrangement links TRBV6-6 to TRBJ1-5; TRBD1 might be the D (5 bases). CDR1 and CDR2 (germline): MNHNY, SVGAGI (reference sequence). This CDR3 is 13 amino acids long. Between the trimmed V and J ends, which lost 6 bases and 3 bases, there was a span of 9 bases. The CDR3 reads CASRAGLNQPQHF. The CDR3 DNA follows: TGTGCCAGCAGGGCAGGGCTCAATCAGCCCCAGCATTTT.

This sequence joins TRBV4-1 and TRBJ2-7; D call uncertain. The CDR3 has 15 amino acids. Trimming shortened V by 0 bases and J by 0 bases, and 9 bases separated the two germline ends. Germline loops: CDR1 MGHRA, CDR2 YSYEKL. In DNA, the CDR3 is TGCGCCAGCAGCCAAGATAGTGGATTCTCCTACGAGCAGTACTTC. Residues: CASSQDSGFSYEQYF.

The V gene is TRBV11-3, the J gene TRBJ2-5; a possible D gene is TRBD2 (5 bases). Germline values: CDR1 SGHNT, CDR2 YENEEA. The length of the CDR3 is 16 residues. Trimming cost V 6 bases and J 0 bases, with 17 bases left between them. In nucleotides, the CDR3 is TGTGCCAGCAGTCCCCGGACGACGGAGGACCAAGAGACCCAGTACTTC. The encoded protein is CASSPRTTEDQETQYF.

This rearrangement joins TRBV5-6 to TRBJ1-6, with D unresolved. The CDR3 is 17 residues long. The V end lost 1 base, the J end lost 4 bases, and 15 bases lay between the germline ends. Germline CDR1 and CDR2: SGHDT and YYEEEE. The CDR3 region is CASSLSSSTSYNSPLHF. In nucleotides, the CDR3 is TGTGCCAGCAGCTTGAGTTCCTCAACCTCTTATAATTCACCCCTCCACTTT. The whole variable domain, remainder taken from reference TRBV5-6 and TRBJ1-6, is DAGVTQSPTHLIKTRGQQVTLRCSPKSGHDTVSWYQQALGQGPQFIFQYYEEEERQRGNFPDRFSGHQFPNYSSELNVNALLLGDSALYLCASSLSSSTSYNSPLHFGNGTRLTVT.

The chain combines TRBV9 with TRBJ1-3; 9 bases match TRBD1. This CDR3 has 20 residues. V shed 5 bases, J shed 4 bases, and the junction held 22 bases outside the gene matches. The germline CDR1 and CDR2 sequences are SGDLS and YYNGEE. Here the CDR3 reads CASSSSFPGQGMTPGNTIYF. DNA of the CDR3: TGTGCCAGCAGTTCAAGTTTTCCGGGACAGGGAATGACCCCCGGAAACACCATATATTTT. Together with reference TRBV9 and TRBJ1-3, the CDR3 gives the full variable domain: DSGVTQTPKHLITATGQRVTLRCSPRSGDLSVYWYQQSLDQGLQFLIQYYNGEERAKGNILERFSAQQFPDLHSELNLSSLELGDSALYFCASSSSFPGQGMTPGNTIYFGEGSWLTVV.

CDR3 sequence reads: CASSLGGVTHSTSTDTQYF. DNA for the CDR3: TGTGCCAGCAGCTTAGGAGGTGTAACACACAGTACTAGCACAGATACGCAGTATTTT. The rearrangement links TRBV7-8 to TRBJ2-3; D is unresolved. V was cut by 1 base and J by 0 bases, with 20 bases left in between. CDR1 and CDR2 from the germline V gene are SGHVS and FQNEAQ. This CDR3 region has 19 residues.

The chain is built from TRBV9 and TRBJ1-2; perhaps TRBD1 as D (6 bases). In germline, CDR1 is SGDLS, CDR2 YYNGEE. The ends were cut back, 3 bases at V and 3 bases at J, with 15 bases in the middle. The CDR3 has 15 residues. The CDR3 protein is CASSAMDSFDYGYTF. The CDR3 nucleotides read TGTGCCAGCAGCGCTATGGACAGTTTTGACTATGGCTACACCTTC.

CDR3 amino acids: CASSHMNTGELFF. CDR3 coding DNA: TGCGCCAGCAGCCACATGAACACCGGGGAGCTGTTTTTT. The rearrangement links TRBV4-1 to TRBJ2-2; D gene ambiguous. The V and J ends lost 3 bases and 1 base respectively, with 3 bases between them. Germline V gene lookup returns CDR1 MGHRA and CDR2 YSYEKL. This CDR3 is 13 amino acids long.

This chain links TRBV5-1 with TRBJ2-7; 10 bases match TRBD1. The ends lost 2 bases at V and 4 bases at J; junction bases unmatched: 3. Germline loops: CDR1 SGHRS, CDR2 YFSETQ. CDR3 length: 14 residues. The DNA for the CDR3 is TGCGCCAGCAGCTTTCCGGGACAGGGGTACGAGCAGTACTTC. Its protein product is CASSFPGQGYEQYF.

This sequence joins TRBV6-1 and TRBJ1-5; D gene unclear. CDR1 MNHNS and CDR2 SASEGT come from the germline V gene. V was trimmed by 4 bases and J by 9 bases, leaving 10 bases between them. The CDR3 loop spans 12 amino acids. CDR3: CASSASNGPQHF. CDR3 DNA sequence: TGTGCCAGCAGTGCCTCTAACGGGCCCCAGCATTTT.

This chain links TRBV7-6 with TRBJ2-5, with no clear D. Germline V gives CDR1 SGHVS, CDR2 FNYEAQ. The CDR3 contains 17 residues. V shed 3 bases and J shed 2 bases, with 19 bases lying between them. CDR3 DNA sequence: TGTGCCAGCAGCTTGTCTTGGTCAGGAGTTTGGCAAGAGACCCAGTACTTC. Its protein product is CASSLSWSGVWQETQYF.

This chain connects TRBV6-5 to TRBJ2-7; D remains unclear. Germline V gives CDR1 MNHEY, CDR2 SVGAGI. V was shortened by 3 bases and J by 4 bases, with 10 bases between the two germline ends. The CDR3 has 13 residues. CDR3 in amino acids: CASSYYTGYEQYF. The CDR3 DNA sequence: TGTGCCAGCAGTTATTATACTGGATACGAGCAGTACTTC.